The entry that follows covers one T cell receptor beta chain sequence. Per the authors' pipeline: Nucleated cell number was recorded as an estimate derived from reference gene primer amplification. Only in-frame clones appear in the TCRdb table, and some are missing; sequencing was by immunoSEQ multiplex PCR. V and J calls and clone size are those listed in that table; D and trimming were worked out from the DNA. The sample carries fewer than 350,000 clones, 88% recorded once. In germline, CDR1 is LNHDA, CDR2 SQIVND (reference sequence). CDR3 length: 13 residues. The junction had 0 bases not matched to a gene; V was cut back by 5 bases and J by 3 bases. The data belong to a study of blood T cell repertoires in COVID-19. Background on the study: In each case, the material was cDNA or gDNA derived from T cells, B-cell-depleted T cells, or PBMCs.

Source material: peripheral blood. The chain joins TRBV19 to TRBJ1-1, with 10 bases fitting TRBD1. The receptor's source is a man younger than 30 with active or convalescent COVID-19. The CDR3 bases are TGTGCCAGTAGTGACAGGGGGCACACTGAAGCTTTCTTT. Its translation: CASSDRGHTEAFF. Using reference TRBV19 and TRBJ1-1 for the parts outside the CDR3, the full variable domain is DGGITQSPKYLFRKEGQNVTLSCEQNLNHDAMYWYRQDPGQGLRLIYYSQIVNDFQKGDIAEGYSVSREKKESFPLTVTSAQKNPTAFYLCASSDRGHTEAFFGQGTRLTVV.